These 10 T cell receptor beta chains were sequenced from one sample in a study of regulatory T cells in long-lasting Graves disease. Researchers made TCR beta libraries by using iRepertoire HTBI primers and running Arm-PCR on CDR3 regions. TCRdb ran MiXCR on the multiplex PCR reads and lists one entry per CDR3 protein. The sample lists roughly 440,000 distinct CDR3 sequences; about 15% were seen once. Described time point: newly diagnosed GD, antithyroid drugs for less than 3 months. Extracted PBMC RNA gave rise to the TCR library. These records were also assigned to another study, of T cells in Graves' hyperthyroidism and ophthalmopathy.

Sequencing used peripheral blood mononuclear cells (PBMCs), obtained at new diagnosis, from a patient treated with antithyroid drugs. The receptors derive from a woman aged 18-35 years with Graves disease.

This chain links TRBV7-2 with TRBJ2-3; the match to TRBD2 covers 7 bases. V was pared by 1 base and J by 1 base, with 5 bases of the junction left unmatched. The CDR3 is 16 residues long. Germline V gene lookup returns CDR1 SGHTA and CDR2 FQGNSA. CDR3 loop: CASSLGSTSGTDTQYF. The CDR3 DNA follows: TGTGCCAGCAGCTTAGGTTCCACTAGCGGCACAGATACGCAGTATTTT.

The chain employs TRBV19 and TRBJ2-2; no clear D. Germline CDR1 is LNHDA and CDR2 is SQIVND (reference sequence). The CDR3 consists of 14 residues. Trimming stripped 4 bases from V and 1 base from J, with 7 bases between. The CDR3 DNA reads TGTGCCAGTAGTACCCGGCGGAACACCGGGGAGCTGTTTTTT. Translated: CASSTRRNTGELFF.

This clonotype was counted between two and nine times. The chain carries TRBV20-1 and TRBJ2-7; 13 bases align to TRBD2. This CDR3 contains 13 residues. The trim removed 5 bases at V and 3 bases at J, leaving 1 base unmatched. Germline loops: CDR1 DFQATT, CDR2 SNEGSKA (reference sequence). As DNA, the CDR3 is TGCAGTGCTTGGACTAGCGGGGGCTACGAGCAGTACTTC. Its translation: CSAWTSGGYEQYF.

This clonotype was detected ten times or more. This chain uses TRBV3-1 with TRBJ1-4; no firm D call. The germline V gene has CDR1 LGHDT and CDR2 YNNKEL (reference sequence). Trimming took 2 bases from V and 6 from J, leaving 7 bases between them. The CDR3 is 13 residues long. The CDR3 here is CASSQWVDEKLFF. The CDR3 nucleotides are TGTGCCAGCAGCCAATGGGTTGATGAAAAACTGTTTTTT.

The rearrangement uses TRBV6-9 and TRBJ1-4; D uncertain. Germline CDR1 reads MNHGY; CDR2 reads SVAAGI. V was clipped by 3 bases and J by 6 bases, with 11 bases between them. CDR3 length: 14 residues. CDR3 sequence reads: CASSYNGRDEKLFF. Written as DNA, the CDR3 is TGTGCCAGCAGTTACAATGGGAGGGATGAAAAACTGTTTTTT.

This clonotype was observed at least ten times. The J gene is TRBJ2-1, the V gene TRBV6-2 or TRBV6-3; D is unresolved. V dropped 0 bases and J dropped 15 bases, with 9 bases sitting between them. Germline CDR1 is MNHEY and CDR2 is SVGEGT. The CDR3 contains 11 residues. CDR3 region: CASSYSGIVFF. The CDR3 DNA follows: TGTGCCAGCAGTTACTCGGGAATAGTGTTCTTC.

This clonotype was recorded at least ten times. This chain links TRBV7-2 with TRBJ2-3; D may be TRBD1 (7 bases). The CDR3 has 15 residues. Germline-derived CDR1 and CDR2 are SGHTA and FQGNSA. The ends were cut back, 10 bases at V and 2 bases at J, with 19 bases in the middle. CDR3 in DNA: TGTGCCACTTCGGAGGGGGCTCACACCACAGATACGCAGTATTTT. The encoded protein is CATSEGAHTTDTQYF.

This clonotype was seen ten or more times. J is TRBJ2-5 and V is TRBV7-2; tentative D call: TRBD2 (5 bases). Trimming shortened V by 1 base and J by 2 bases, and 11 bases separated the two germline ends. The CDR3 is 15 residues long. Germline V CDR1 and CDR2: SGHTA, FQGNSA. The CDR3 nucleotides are TGTGCCAGCAGCTTAGAAAGCGGAATACAAGAGACCCAGTACTTC. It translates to CASSLESGIQETQYF. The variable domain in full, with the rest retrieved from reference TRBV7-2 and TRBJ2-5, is GAGVSQSPSNKVTEKGKDVELRCDPISGHTALYWYRQSLGQGLEFLIYFQGNSAPDKSGLPSDRFSAERTGGSVSTLTIQRTQQEDSAVYLCASSLESGIQETQYFGPGTRLLVL.

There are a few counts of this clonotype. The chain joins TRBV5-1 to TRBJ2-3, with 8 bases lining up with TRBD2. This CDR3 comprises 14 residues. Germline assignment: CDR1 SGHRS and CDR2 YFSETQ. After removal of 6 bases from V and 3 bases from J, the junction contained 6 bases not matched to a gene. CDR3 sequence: CASNFSGTTDTQYF. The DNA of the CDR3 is TGCGCCAGCAACTTTAGCGGGACTACAGATACGCAGTATTTT.

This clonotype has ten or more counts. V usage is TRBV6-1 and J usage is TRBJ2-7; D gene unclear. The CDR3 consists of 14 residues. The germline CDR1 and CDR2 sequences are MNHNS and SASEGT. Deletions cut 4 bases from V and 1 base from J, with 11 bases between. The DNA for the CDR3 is TGTGCCAGCAGTGGGGTTGAGTTTTCCTACGAGCAGTACTTC. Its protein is CASSGVEFSYEQYF.